Presented here are 27 T cell receptor beta chains from one specimen sequenced in a study of cytomegalovirus exposure and HLA in healthy donors. In the PCR, 60 Vbeta and 13 Jbeta primers were used. Method: immunoSEQ multiplex PCR; TCRdb's copy keeps in-frame clones and lacks some. The sample table includes some 150,000 clones. Sequencing input: PBMCs. Receptors were obtained from a woman aged 18-35 years in good health and CMV-seronegative.

V usage is TRBV7-8 and J usage is TRBJ2-7; tentatively, D is TRBD2 (5 bases). The germline V gene encodes CDR1 SGHVS and CDR2 FQNEAQ. Trimming left V 0 bases short and J 3 bases short, with 18 bases between. This CDR3 has 17 amino acids. The CDR3 DNA sequence: TGTGCCAGCAGCTTAGCGCGTGGACTGGGGAGAAACTACGAGCAGTACTTC. It codes for CASSLARGLGRNYEQYF.

This CDR3 reads CASSLGLAGGHEQYV. The DNA of the CDR3 is TGTGCCAGCTCACTGGGACTAGCGGGAGGGCACGAGCAGTACGTC. The chain recombines TRBV18 with TRBJ2-7, with 16 positions matching TRBD2. Germline V gene lookup returns CDR1 KGHSH and CDR2 LQKENI. The V gene end was trimmed by 4 bases and the J gene end by 5 bases; junction bases not matched to a gene: 2. The CDR3 contains 15 residues.

V is TRBV11-3 and J is TRBJ2-6, with TRBD1 matching 8 bases. V was pared by 5 bases and J by 0 bases, with 9 bases of the junction left unmatched. CDR1 is SGHNT and CDR2 is YENEEA in the germline V gene. The CDR3 totals 18 residues. The CDR3 region is CASSPRWTGSSGANVLTF. The CDR3 DNA is TGTGCCAGCAGCCCTCGATGGACAGGGAGCTCTGGGGCCAACGTCCTGACTTTC.

The rearrangement joins TRBV2 to TRBJ1-5; D gene uncertain. In germline, CDR1 is SNHLY, CDR2 FYNNEI. The V gene lost 4 bases and the J gene lost 2 bases, with 9 bases spanning the gap. The CDR3 totals 14 residues. The CDR3 nucleotides are TGTGCCAGCAGTGGTAGCTTCGGCAATCAGCCCCAGCATTTT. Translation: CASSGSFGNQPQHF.

V is TRBV28 and J is TRBJ2-2, with D possibly being TRBD1 (5 bases). The CDR3 loop spans 16 amino acids. The V end was cut by 3 bases, the J end by 0 bases, with 11 bases between. Germline V CDR1 and CDR2: MDHEN, SYDVKM. The CDR3 reads CASSFLDTTNTGELFF. As DNA, the CDR3 is TGTGCCAGCAGTTTTCTGGACACAACGAACACCGGGGAGCTGTTTTTT.

V usage is TRBV7-2 and J usage is TRBJ1-5, with D perhaps TRBD1 (5 bases). Trimming took off 4 bases at V and 4 bases at J, with 14 bases between the two ends. Germline V gene data show CDR1 as SGHTA and CDR2 as FQGNSA. The CDR3 has 15 residues. In nucleotides, the CDR3 is TGTGCCAGCAGCTCGGTAGGGGATAGGAATCAGCCCCAGCATTTT. Amino acid sequence: CASSSVGDRNQPQHF.

The chain recombines TRBV30 with TRBJ2-5, with D hard to call. The DNA end favors TRBJ2-7, so the J call may be wrong. The CDR3 length is 12 residues. Germline V lookup: CDR1 GTSNPN, CDR2 SVGIG (reference sequence). CDR3 bases: TGTGCCTGGAATGGCGGAACCTACGAGCAGTACTTC. Protein product: CAWNGGTYEQYF.

The chain combines TRBV18 with TRBJ2-2, with D possibly matching TRBD1 (5 bases). The CDR3 length is 13 residues. Germline CDR1 reads KGHSH; CDR2 reads LQKENI. V lost 5 bases and J lost 6, with 10 bases in between. CDR3 loop: CASSSAGPGELFF. In DNA form, the CDR3 reads TGTGCCAGCTCATCCGCAGGGCCCGGGGAGCTGTTTTTT.

Here the CDR3 reads CASSLGTQGNYGYTF. As DNA, the CDR3 is TGCGCCAGCAGCTTGGGCACACAGGGGAACTATGGCTACACCTTC. The genes are TRBV5-1 and TRBJ1-2; 7 nucleotides align to TRBD1. The germline CDR1 and CDR2 sequences are SGHRS and YFSETQ. Unmatched junction bases numbered 4, after V lost 0 bases and J lost 2 bases. The CDR3 length is 15 residues.

The chain links TRBV18 to TRBJ2-1; perhaps TRBD1 as D (5 bases). The length of the CDR3 is 15 residues. V lost 1 base and J lost 0, with 7 bases in between. Germline assignment: CDR1 KGHSH and CDR2 LQKENI. As DNA, the CDR3 is TGTGCCAGCTCACCACAGACAGACTCCTACAATGAGCAGTTCTTC. Its protein product is CASSPQTDSYNEQFF.

The chain recombines TRBV4-1 with TRBJ2-3; D is perhaps TRBD2 (6 bases). Trimming left V 6 bases short and J 4 bases short, with 17 bases between. This CDR3 contains 15 residues. CDR1 MGHRA and CDR2 YSYEKL come from the germline V gene. In nucleotides, the CDR3 is TGCGCCAGCAGTTTTGTTGCGGGAAGCGCAGATACGCAGTATTTT. Its translation is CASSFVAGSADTQYF.

The chain is built from TRBV29-1 and TRBJ1-2; 10 positions match TRBD1. Germline V lookup: CDR1 SQVTM, CDR2 ANQGSEA. CDR3 size: 13 residues. V shed 2 bases and J 6 bases; nucleotides not matched to a gene: 3. The CDR3 region is CSVERQGANGYTF. The DNA for the CDR3 is TGCAGCGTTGAACGACAGGGGGCGAATGGCTACACCTTC. Variable domain in full (rest from reference TRBV29-1 and TRBJ1-2): SAVISQKPSRDICQRGTSLTIQCQVDSQVTMMFWYRQQPGQSLTLIATANQGSEATYESGFVIDKFPISRPNLTFSTLTVSNMSPEDSSIYLCSVERQGANGYTFGSGTRLTVV.

The chain has TRBV29-1 and TRBJ2-4, with 7 bases fitting TRBD1. The junction had 5 bases not matched to a gene; V was cut back by 0 bases and J by 0 bases. CDR3 size: 16 residues. Germline CDR1 reads SQVTM; CDR2 reads ANQGSEA. CDR3 in amino acids: CSVEEDRPLAKNIQYF. CDR3 in DNA: TGCAGCGTTGAAGAGGACAGGCCGCTAGCCAAAAACATTCAGTACTTC. Drawing the rest from reference TRBV29-1 and TRBJ2-4, the complete variable domain is SAVISQKPSRDICQRGTSLTIQCQVDSQVTMMFWYRQQPGQSLTLIATANQGSEATYESGFVIDKFPISRPNLTFSTLTVSNMSPEDSSIYLCSVEEDRPLAKNIQYFGAGTRLSVL.

The chain recombines TRBV30 with TRBJ2-3; TRBD1 matches 8 bases. The CDR3 covers 15 residues. V dropped 3 bases and J dropped 1; count of bases not matched to a gene: 6. Germline CDR1 reads GTSNPN; CDR2 reads SVGIG (reference sequence). This chain's CDR3 is CAWSPHRGGTDTQYF. CDR3 coding DNA: TGTGCCTGGAGCCCTCACAGGGGGGGCACAGATACGCAGTATTTT.

V is TRBV7-2 and J is TRBJ1-5; possible D gene TRBD1, 6 bases. CDR3 length equals 15 residues. With 2 bases removed from V and 0 bases from J, the gap between germline ends came to 8 bases. Germline assignment: CDR1 SGHTA and CDR2 FQGNSA. CDR3 in amino acids: CASSLTGNSNQPQHF. CDR3 DNA: TGTGCCAGCAGCTTAACAGGGAATAGCAATCAGCCCCAGCATTTT.

This chain uses TRBV10-3 with TRBJ2-1, with D perhaps matching TRBD1 (5 bases). The ends were cut back, 4 bases at V and 6 bases at J, with 10 bases in the middle. The CDR3 runs to 13 residues. Germline V gene lookup returns CDR1 ENHRY and CDR2 SYGVKD. The CDR3 DNA reads TGTGCCATCAGTGTTTCTAGGGGCAATGAGCAGTTCTTC. This codes for CAISVSRGNEQFF.

The chain recombines TRBV7-3 with TRBJ2-7; weak D call: TRBD2 (7 bases). Trimming took 5 bases from V and 2 from J, leaving 16 bases between them. The CDR3 totals 15 residues. CDR1 SGHTA and CDR2 FQGTGA come from the germline V gene. In DNA form, the CDR3 reads TGTGCCAGCAGCACTAGAGGGGGGGCCCCCTACGAGCAGTACTTC. This sequence encodes CASSTRGGAPYEQYF.

V is TRBV4-1 and J is TRBJ2-3, with TRBD1 matching 8 bases. The CDR3 runs to 17 residues. CDR1 and CDR2 from the germline V gene are MGHRA and YSYEKL. V shed 3 bases and J 1 base; nucleotides not matched to a gene: 9. The CDR3 protein is CASSQIFGQGRTDTQYF. The DNA of the CDR3 is TGCGCCAGCAGCCAGATCTTCGGACAGGGCCGCACAGATACGCAGTATTTT.

The chain couples TRBV29-1 to TRBJ2-2, with TRBD2 matching over 12 bases. Germline assignment: CDR1 SQVTM and CDR2 ANQGSEA. This CDR3 region has 14 residues. The V segment lost 4 bases and the J segment 6 bases; nucleotides outside the gene matches: 3. CDR3 DNA sequence: TGCAGCGTTGCGACTAGCGGGAGATCCGGGGAGCTGTTTTTT. Protein: CSVATSGRSGELFF.

The CDR3 loop reads CASSDHRGSNQPQHF. CDR3 nucleotide sequence: TGTGCCAGCAGTGACCACAGGGGGAGCAATCAGCCCCAGCATTTT. The gene calls are TRBV6-1 and TRBJ1-5, with 8 bases identical to TRBD1. CDR1 MNHNS and CDR2 SASEGT come from the germline V gene. CDR3 length: 15 residues. Germline trimming cut 3 bases from V and 1 base from J; bases unmatched to any gene: 2.

The CDR3 protein is CSVVSGTGPTGELFF. The CDR3 DNA reads as TGCAGCGTTGTATCCGGGACAGGGCCTACCGGGGAGCTGTTTTTT. V and J are TRBV29-1 and TRBJ2-2, with 9 bases fitting TRBD1. Germline V lookup: CDR1 SQVTM, CDR2 ANQGSEA. Germline trimming cut 4 bases from V and 5 bases from J; bases unmatched to any gene: 8. The CDR3 is 15 residues long.

This chain connects TRBV5-6 to TRBJ1-2; TRBD1 agrees at 8 bases. The germline CDR1 and CDR2 sequences are SGHDT and YYEEEE. The length of the CDR3 is 14 residues. J was trimmed by 4 bases and V by 2 bases; bases with no gene match: 4. The CDR3 DNA sequence: TGTGCCAGCAGCTTCCAGACAGGGGTCTATGGCTACACCTTC. The encoded protein is CASSFQTGVYGYTF. Looking up the rest from reference TRBV5-6 and TRBJ1-2 gives the full variable domain: DAGVTQSPTHLIKTRGQQVTLRCSPKSGHDTVSWYQQALGQGPQFIFQYYEEEERQRGNFPDRFSGHQFPNYSSELNVNALLLGDSALYLCASSFQTGVYGYTFGSGTRLTVV.

The V gene is TRBV6-6, the J gene TRBJ1-1; 7 bases are shared with TRBD1. This CDR3 comprises 16 residues. Germline CDR1 MNHNY, CDR2 SVGAGI (reference sequence). V lost 2 bases and J lost 1; bases outside the gene matches: 7. The CDR3 DNA is TGTGCCAGCAGTTACGATTTCCGGGACAGGAACACTGAAGCTTTCTTT. Its protein is CASSYDFRDRNTEAFF.

This rearrangement joins TRBV9 to TRBJ1-2; 11 positions agree with TRBD1. The J segment lost 5 bases and the V segment lost 3 bases, leaving 6 bases of the junction unmatched. Germline V gene sequence: CDR1 SGDLS, CDR2 YYNGEE. The CDR3 extends over 15 amino acids. This chain's CDR3 is CASSAPGDRGYGYTF. The CDR3 DNA is TGTGCCAGCAGCGCCCCTGGGGACAGGGGGTATGGCTACACCTTC.

This chain joins TRBV6-5 and TRBJ2-7; D is unresolved. Trimming took 4 bases from V and 3 from J, leaving 10 bases between them. CDR3 length: 13 residues. The V gene's germline CDR1 is MNHEY and CDR2 SVGAGI. In nucleotides, the CDR3 is TGTGCCAGCAGTTTCACGGTTAGCTACGAGCAGTACTTC. Encoded protein: CASSFTVSYEQYF.

The chain recombines TRBV6-1 with TRBJ1-5; 9 nucleotides line up with TRBD1. Unmatched junction bases numbered 2, after V lost 1 base and J lost 7 bases. This CDR3 comprises 14 residues. Germline CDR1 reads MNHNS; CDR2 reads SASEGT. In nucleotides, the CDR3 is TGTGCCAGCAGTGAAGGACAGGGGGAGCAGCCCCAGCATTTT. Translating gives CASSEGQGEQPQHF.

V is TRBV4-3 and J is TRBJ1-5; D ambiguous. CDR3 length: 13 residues. CDR1 LGHNA and CDR2 YSLEER come from the germline V gene. With 0 bases removed from V and 7 bases from J, the gap between germline ends came to 7 bases. The CDR3 sequence is CASSQDANQPQHF. The CDR3 nucleotides read TGCGCCAGCAGCCAAGATGCTAACCAGCCCCAGCATTTT.